This TCR beta chain was sequenced for a study of blood T cell repertoires in COVID-19. As concerns this clone: At one boundary the junction diverges from the germline segment, which might be a read error.

Sequenced by immunoSEQ multiplex PCR; TCRdb stores in-frame clones only, minus some. The table has under 350,000 clones, more than 85% seen once. The germline V gene has CDR1 MRHNA and CDR2 SNTAGT. The CDR3 runs 18 residues. This chain joins TRBV6-4 and TRBJ1-5, with a weak D call TRBD1 (5 bases). Sequencing input: peripheral blood. This sequence originates from a man aged 35 to 55 with acute or convalescent COVID-19. In DNA form, the CDR3 reads TGTGCCAGTAGTGAGGCGGGGGGGGTTTGTTATAGCAATCAGCCCCAGCATTTT. Translating gives CASSEAGGVCYSNQPQHF.